The 10 T cell receptor beta chains below all came from one sample that was sequenced in a study of post-analysis software for immune sequencing data. No cognate antigen is known for these TCRs. Incorporated into the TCR beta cDNA libraries were unique molecular identifiers, which served to reduce PCR and sequencing biases. TCRdb re-derived calls from the PCR reads in MiXCR, one entry per CDR3 protein. The data hold a few hundred thousand distinct CDR3 sequences, with 30% to 45% observed a single time. Study-wide results and caveats: Patients showed TRBV5-6, TRBV5-1 and TRBV20-1 among roughly 5 TRBV segments more frequent than in controls.

Sequencing was performed on blood. All receptors derive from a girl aged 2-9 years with multiple sclerosis.

This clonotype has just a few counts. This chain uses TRBV9 with TRBJ2-3; no clear D gene. With 0 bases removed from V and 5 bases from J, the gap between germline ends came to 7 bases. The CDR3 has 13 amino acids. Germline V gives CDR1 SGDLS, CDR2 YYNGEE. CDR3 nucleotide sequence: TGTGCCAGCAGCGTAGACGGTGGAGATACGCAGTATTTT. Its protein is CASSVDGGDTQYF.

The V and J genes are TRBV29-1 and TRBJ2-3; the D is unclear. This CDR3 spans 13 amino acids. Germline lookup yields CDR1 SQVTM and CDR2 ANQGSEA. V shed 4 bases and J shed 6 bases, with 14 bases lying between them. The CDR3 region is CSVVIVGIDTQYF. CDR3 nucleotides: TGCAGCGTTGTGATCGTGGGGATCGATACGCAGTATTTT.

This clonotype was found once. V usage is TRBV4-3 and J usage is TRBJ1-1, with no clear D. This CDR3 region has 14 residues. Germline CDR1 LGHNA, CDR2 YSLEER. Trimming shortened V by 4 bases and J by 3 bases, and 12 bases separated the two germline ends. Here the CDR3 reads CASSLQPSYTEAFF. DNA for the CDR3: TGCGCCAGCAGCCTACAGCCGTCATACACTGAAGCTTTCTTT.

This clonotype was observed a handful of times. The rearrangement joins TRBV5-5 to TRBJ2-1; D is possibly TRBD2 (6 bases). Germline-derived CDR1 and CDR2 are SGHKS and YYEKEE (reference sequence). The CDR3 runs to 12 residues. V lost 3 bases to trimming and J lost 7 bases, with 8 bases between them. In DNA form, the CDR3 reads TGTGCCAGCAGCTGGAGGGGTAATGAGCAGTTCTTC. Translating gives CASSWRGNEQFF.

This chain links TRBV6-6 with TRBJ2-7; D remains unclear. V dropped 0 bases and J dropped 2 bases, with 8 bases sitting between them. The length of the CDR3 is 14 residues. The germline V gene encodes CDR1 MNHNY and CDR2 SVGAGI (reference sequence). The CDR3 coding sequence is TGTGCCAGCAGTTACTCGCGAGAGACCTACGAGCAGTACTTC. Its translation is CASSYSRETYEQYF.

The rearrangement links TRBV6-2 or TRBV6-3 to TRBJ1-2; TRBD1 might be the D (6 bases). CDR1 and CDR2 from the germline V gene are MNHEY and SVGEGT. Trimming pared 0 bases from V and 8 bases from J, leaving 16 bases between. CDR3 length equals 15 residues. CDR3 protein: CASSYSMTGTPGYTF. CDR3 in DNA: TGTGCCAGCAGTTACTCGATGACAGGAACTCCCGGCTACACCTTC.

The gene calls are TRBV9 and TRBJ2-7; D possibly matches TRBD1 or TRBD2 (6 bases each). There are 14 residues in the CDR3. Germline CDR1 is SGDLS and CDR2 is YYNGEE. Deletions cut 0 bases from V and 3 bases from J, with 10 bases between. CDR3 DNA sequence: TGTGCCAGCAGCGTAGACGGAGGGGGCTACGAGCAGTACTTC. It codes for CASSVDGGGYEQYF.

The rearrangement joins TRBV20-1 to TRBJ2-1; a weak D match, TRBD2 (6 bases). Trimming left V 6 bases short and J 4 bases short, with 16 bases between. The CDR3 totals 14 residues. Germline CDR1 DFQATT, CDR2 SNEGSKA (reference sequence). CDR3 coding DNA: TGCAGTGCCCGCGAAGCGGGCTTATACAATGAGCAGTTCTTC. Translating gives CSAREAGLYNEQFF.

The chain has TRBV12-3 or TRBV12-4 and TRBJ1-6, with TRBD1 as a possible D gene (5 bases). The CDR3 length is 14 residues. The germline V and J ends were trimmed by 3 bases and 5 bases, with 8 bases remaining between them. The CDR3 here is CASSFLQDNSPLHF. In nucleotides, the CDR3 is TGTGCCAGCAGTTTCCTACAGGATAATTCACCCCTCCACTTT.

The chain links TRBV28 to TRBJ1-6, with a weak D call TRBD1 (6 bases). V was cut by 6 bases and J by 16 bases, with 16 bases left in between. The CDR3 covers 12 residues. The germline CDR1 and CDR2 sequences are MDHEN and SYDVKM. CDR3 DNA sequence: TGTGCCAGCAGCGCCGTCAGGGGTCCTCTCCACTTT. Translated: CASSAVRGPLHF.